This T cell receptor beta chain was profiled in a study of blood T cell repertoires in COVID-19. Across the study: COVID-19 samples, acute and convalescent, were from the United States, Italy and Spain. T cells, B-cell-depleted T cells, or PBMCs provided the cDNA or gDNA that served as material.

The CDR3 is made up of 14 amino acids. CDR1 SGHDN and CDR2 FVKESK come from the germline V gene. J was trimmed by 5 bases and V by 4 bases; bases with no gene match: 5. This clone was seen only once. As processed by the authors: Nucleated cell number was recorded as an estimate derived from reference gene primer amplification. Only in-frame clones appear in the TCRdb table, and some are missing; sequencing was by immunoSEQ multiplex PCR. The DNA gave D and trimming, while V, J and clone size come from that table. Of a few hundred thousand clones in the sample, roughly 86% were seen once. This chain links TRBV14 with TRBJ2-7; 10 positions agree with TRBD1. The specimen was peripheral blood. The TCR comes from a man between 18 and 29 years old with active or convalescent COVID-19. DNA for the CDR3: TGTGCCAGCAGCCTAAGACAGGGGGCCGACGAGCAGTACTTC. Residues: CASSLRQGADEQYF.